This T cell receptor beta chain emerged from a study of T-cell memory formation after mild COVID-19. General observations from the study: Later expanders leaned toward CD4+, whereas clones contracting from day 15 to 85 were balanced CD4/CD8. The study found contracting CD4+ clones mainly in CM and EM and contracting CD8+ clones in EMRA.

With regard to this clonotype: What it binds is not known.

This CDR3 is built from 12 residues. V gave up 4 bases and J gave up 9 bases, with 7 bases separating them. Constant-segment primers were used for 5'RACE, and the resulting TCR alpha and TCR beta cDNA libraries carried sample barcodes and UMIs. TCRdb reanalysed the 5' RACE reads using MiXCR and keeps one entry per CDR3 protein. This table holds more than 250,000 distinct CDR3 sequences, about a sixth found once. Sequenced: PBMCs or a T cell subset sorted from them (not recorded which). The receptor comes from a man aged 18 to 29 who had mild COVID-19 (a few samples of this study predate the infection). Cell type and time point are not known. The chain combines TRBV12-3 or TRBV12-4 with TRBJ1-6; no reliable D call. The CDR3 reads CASSSQGSPLHF. CDR3 nucleotide sequence: TGTGCCAGCAGTTCCCAAGGTTCACCCCTCCACTTT.